The 23 T cell receptor beta chains listed next were all sequenced from one sample in a study of T cell responses to AZD1222 COVID-19 vaccine. Some clones are missing from TCRdb's copy, which holds only in-frame ones; the method was immunoSEQ multiplex PCR. The sample includes about 150,000 clones, just over 90% of them seen just once. The specimen was peripheral blood, collected on day 0 of AZD1222 vaccination. These receptors originate from an adult in good health.

The V and J genes are TRBV7-2 and TRBJ2-7; TRBD1 is a possible D gene (6 bases). V was trimmed by 2 bases and J by 0 bases, leaving 11 bases between them. This CDR3 has 15 residues. Germline CDR1 is SGHTA and CDR2 is FQGNSA. Here the CDR3 reads CASSLHLDSSYEQYF. The DNA of the CDR3 is TGTGCCAGCAGCTTACATCTGGACAGCTCCTACGAGCAGTACTTC.

This clone was picked up one time. This rearrangement joins TRBV5-1 to TRBJ2-1; D possibly corresponds to TRBD2 (5 bases). CDR1 is SGHRS and CDR2 is YFSETQ in the germline V gene. This CDR3 has 15 residues. V was pared by 2 bases and J by 4 bases, with 13 bases between. CDR3 bases: TGCGCCAGCAGCTTAAGGCTAGCCACATACAATGAGCAGTTCTTC. It is translated as CASSLRLATYNEQFF.

The rearrangement links TRBV7-2 to TRBJ1-2, with TRBD1 as a possible D gene (5 bases). The V end was cut by 5 bases, the J end by 6 bases, with 16 bases between. This CDR3 comprises 14 residues. Germline CDR1 and CDR2: SGHTA and FQGNSA. The CDR3 DNA reads as TGTGCCAGCAGCCCATATGGGGGGTTTGATGGCTACACCTTC. Its translation is CASSPYGGFDGYTF.

This rearrangement joins TRBV29-1 to TRBJ2-3; D perhaps matches TRBD1 (6 bases). Trimming pared 6 bases from V and 6 bases from J, leaving 13 bases between. This CDR3 is built from 12 residues. CDR1 SQVTM and CDR2 ANQGSEA come from the germline V gene. The CDR3 DNA reads TGCAGCGTCGTGGGACAAATTGATACGCAGTATTTT. Its protein is CSVVGQIDTQYF.

V is TRBV7-3 and J is TRBJ2-1; D gene uncertain. CDR1 SGHTA and CDR2 FQGTGA come from the germline V gene. Trimming took off 4 bases at V and 6 bases at J, with 10 bases between the two ends. The CDR3 loop spans 13 amino acids. The DNA of the CDR3 is TGTGCCAGCAGCTCGTCCCCGGGCAATGAGCAGTTCTTC. Its translation is CASSSSPGNEQFF.

This chain connects TRBV5-1 to TRBJ1-2; maybe TRBD1 (6 bases). Germline V gene data show CDR1 as SGHRS and CDR2 as YFSETQ. This CDR3 contains 17 residues. Deletions cut 1 base from V and 3 bases from J, with 19 bases between. The CDR3 bases are TGCGCCAGCAGCTTGTCACAGGGTGAAAAGAGGCACTATGGCTACACCTTC. Its translation is CASSLSQGEKRHYGYTF.

This chain links TRBV5-1 with TRBJ2-7; TRBD1 is a possible D gene (6 bases). CDR1 and CDR2 (germline): SGHRS, YFSETQ. The CDR3 is 14 residues long. V lost 4 bases and J 1 base, leaving 12 bases between the germline ends. The CDR3, as DNA: TGCGCCAGCAGCCGAGAAGGGGGATCCTACGAGCAGTACTTC. Protein sequence: CASSREGGSYEQYF.

The V and J genes are TRBV15 and TRBJ2-3; D uncertain. Germline V gene data show CDR1 as LNHNV and CDR2 as YYDKDF (reference sequence). The CDR3 length is 13 residues. With 5 bases removed from V and 4 bases from J, the gap between germline ends came to 10 bases. The CDR3 loop reads CATSGRGADTQYF. The CDR3 bases are TGTGCCACCAGCGGGCGAGGAGCAGATACGCAGTATTTT.

This chain joins TRBV19 and TRBJ1-2, with 8 bases that match TRBD1. From germline, CDR1 is LNHDA and CDR2 SQIVND (reference sequence). The CDR3 runs to 15 residues. Germline trimming cut 4 bases from V and 4 bases from J; bases unmatched to any gene: 8. The CDR3 DNA sequence: TGTGCCAGTAGTAAACCAGGGGGCGCGAGCTATGGCTACACCTTC. Its translation is CASSKPGGASYGYTF.

This clone has a single count. CDR3 nucleotide sequence: TGTGCCAGCAGCCAACAAGCTAACTATGGCTACACCTTC. This codes for CASSQQANYGYTF. The gene calls are TRBV7-2 and TRBJ1-2; D not certain. This CDR3 spans 13 amino acids. V was cut by 5 bases and J by 0 bases, with 7 bases left in between. Germline CDR1 reads SGHTA; CDR2 reads FQGNSA.

This rearrangement joins TRBV3-1 (or the pseudogene TRBV3-2) to TRBJ1-2; D call uncertain. Trimming cost V 6 bases and J 4 bases, with 21 bases left between them. Germline V gene data show CDR1 as LGHDT and CDR2 as YNNKEL (reference sequence). This CDR3 is 16 amino acids long. The CDR3 here is CASRHGRDPRAYGYTF. DNA for the CDR3: TGTGCCAGCAGACACGGACGTGACCCAAGGGCCTATGGCTACACCTTC.

This sequence joins TRBV7-9 and TRBJ2-1; 11 bases agree with TRBD2. CDR3 length: 18 residues. The germline CDR1 and CDR2 sequences are SEHNR and FQNEAQ (reference sequence). Trimming at V came to 1 base and at J to 4 bases, leaving 9 bases not matched to a gene. Here the CDR3 DNA reads TGTGCCAGCAGCTTAGTCTTTAGCGGGGGGGCTCGGTACAATGAGCAGTTCTTC. Translating it yields CASSLVFSGGARYNEQFF.

The V and J genes are TRBV18 and TRBJ1-5; TRBD1 agrees at 7 bases. With V trimmed by 4 bases and J by 4 bases, 7 bases remained unmatched. The CDR3 sequence is 15 residues long. Germline V CDR1 and CDR2: KGHSH, LQKENI. The CDR3 reads CASSLQGGVNQPQHF. The CDR3, as DNA: TGTGCCAGCTCACTTCAGGGGGGGGTTAATCAGCCCCAGCATTTT.

The chain links TRBV5-1 to TRBJ2-7, with 7 bases that match TRBD1. Germline assignment: CDR1 SGHRS and CDR2 YFSETQ. The CDR3 spans 13 residues. The junction had 2 bases not matched to a gene; V was cut back by 5 bases and J by 0 bases. This CDR3 reads CASRRDSSYEQYF. The CDR3 region has the DNA TGCGCCAGCAGACGGGACAGCTCCTACGAGCAGTACTTC.

The chain couples TRBV7-2 to TRBJ2-7; D remains ambiguous. The V gene lost 2 bases and the J gene lost 3 bases, with 2 bases spanning the gap. CDR1 SGHTA and CDR2 FQGNSA come from the germline V gene. The CDR3 spans 11 residues. The CDR3 loop reads CASSLRYEQYF. For the CDR3, the DNA is TGTGCCAGCAGCTTACGCTACGAGCAGTACTTC. Full variable domain (outside the CDR3, taken from reference TRBV7-2 and TRBJ2-7): GAGVSQSPSNKVTEKGKDVELRCDPISGHTALYWYRQSLGQGLEFLIYFQGNSAPDKSGLPSDRFSAERTGGSVSTLTIQRTQQEDSAVYLCASSLRYEQYFGPGTRLTVT.

V usage is TRBV6-5 and J usage is TRBJ2-7; D gene uncertain. This CDR3 is 12 amino acids long. Germline assignment: CDR1 MNHEY and CDR2 SVGAGI. The ends were cut back, 2 bases at V and 3 bases at J, with 5 bases in the middle. Written as DNA, the CDR3 is TGTGCCAGCAGTTACGGGTTCTACGAGCAGTACTTC. The encoded protein is CASSYGFYEQYF.

CDR3 in DNA: TGTGCCAGCACCCTCCCGGGGGGGCCCGTCGGAGATACGCAGTATTTT. Its translation is CASTLPGGPVGDTQYF. The chain recombines TRBV2 with TRBJ2-3, with TRBD2 identical over 8 bases. Germline lookup yields CDR1 SNHLY and CDR2 FYNNEI. The V and J ends lost 7 bases and 5 bases, in that order; junction bases with no gene match: 14. This CDR3 has 16 residues.

The CDR3 protein is CASSPAASGSSTDTQYF. Written as DNA, the CDR3 is TGTGCCAGCAGCCCGGCGGCTAGCGGGTCCAGCACAGATACGCAGTATTTT. This chain joins TRBV9 and TRBJ2-3; TRBD2 aligns across 8 bases. Germline V CDR1 and CDR2: SGDLS, YYNGEE. The CDR3 extends over 17 amino acids. Trimming cost V 4 bases and J 0 bases; bases outside gene matches: 10. The full variable domain, with the rest looked up from reference TRBV9 and TRBJ2-3, is DSGVTQTPKHLITATGQRVTLRCSPRSGDLSVYWYQQSLDQGLQFLIQYYNGEERAKGNILERFSAQQFPDLHSELNLSSLELGDSALYFCASSPAASGSSTDTQYFGPGTRLTVL.

The genes are TRBV2 and TRBJ2-3; tentatively, D is TRBD2 (5 bases). The CDR3 extends over 13 amino acids. CDR1 is SNHLY, CDR2 FYNNEI, per germline. The ends were cut back, 5 bases at V and 1 base at J, with 7 bases in the middle. This CDR3 is CASSFSGTDTQYF. The CDR3 bases are TGTGCCAGCAGTTTTAGCGGCACAGATACGCAGTATTTT.

This chain connects TRBV6-6 to TRBJ1-5, with 8 bases lining up with TRBD1. CDR1 is MNHNY and CDR2 is SVGAGI in the germline V gene (reference sequence). This CDR3 is 15 amino acids long. V shed 6 bases and J 4 bases; nucleotides not matched to a gene: 8. The CDR3 sequence: CASSLTRGRNQPQHF. CDR3 sequence (DNA): TGTGCCAGCAGCCTTACCAGGGGGCGGAATCAGCCCCAGCATTTT.

The chain joins TRBV5-1 to TRBJ1-2; D perhaps matches TRBD1 (5 bases). CDR1 and CDR2 from the germline V gene are SGHRS and YFSETQ. The CDR3 totals 15 residues. V gave up 4 bases and J gave up 0 bases, with 13 bases separating them. This chain's CDR3 is CASSGTGLPNYGYTF. DNA of the CDR3: TGCGCCAGCAGCGGGACGGGACTACCTAACTATGGCTACACCTTC.

This chain joins TRBV5-1 and TRBJ1-1; D possibly corresponds to TRBD1 (5 bases). This CDR3 is built from 14 residues. Germline V gene sequence: CDR1 SGHRS, CDR2 YFSETQ. V was shortened by 0 bases and J by 11 bases, with 17 bases between the two germline ends. The CDR3 DNA reads TGCGCCAGCAGCTTGGGGCAGGGTGAACGATTGGCTTTCTTT. It encodes CASSLGQGERLAFF.

V is TRBV27 and J is TRBJ1-1; D possibly corresponds to TRBD1 (6 bases). The length of the CDR3 is 15 residues. CDR1 is MNHEY and CDR2 is SMNVEV in the germline V gene (reference sequence). Trimming removed 4 bases from V and 0 bases from J, with 12 bases in between. The CDR3 protein is CASSSLDRMNTEAFF. The CDR3 coding sequence is TGTGCCAGCAGTTCCCTCGACAGGATGAACACTGAAGCTTTCTTT.